Presented here are 29 T cell receptor beta chains from one specimen sequenced in a study of blood T cells in healthy people across ages. For the second PCR, which ran for about 7 to 11 cycles, a sample-barcoded 5' primer and a J-beta primer mix were used. TCRdb reprocessed the 5' RACE reads via MiXCR and lists one record per CDR3 protein. The data hold 800,000 to 950,000 distinct CDR3 sequences, with 25% to 35% observed a single time. In addition, the sample was reused for a study of T cells of mothers and their children.

The sample consisted of blood. These receptor sequences come from a woman aged 40-49 years in good health.

This clonotype has a count of ten or more. The genes are TRBV27 and TRBJ2-1; either TRBD1 or TRBD2 may fit D (5 bases each). The CDR3 runs 14 residues. Trimming left V 2 bases short and J 5 bases short, with 10 bases between. CDR1 and CDR2 (germline): MNHEY, SMNVEV (reference sequence). Written as DNA, the CDR3 is TGTGCCAGCAGTTTACGAGGGGCGGACAATGAGCAGTTCTTC. Amino acid sequence: CASSLRGADNEQFF.

The sample holds a few counts of this clonotype. Compared with germline, one end of the junction differs, possibly owing to a read error. The rearrangement joins TRBV6-5 to TRBJ2-7, with a weak D call TRBD2 (5 bases). Germline V gene sequence: CDR1 MNHEY, CDR2 SVGAGI. The CDR3 length is 13 residues. The CDR3 spells CDSTISEGYEQYF. DNA for the CDR3: TGTGACAGCACAATAAGTGAGGGCTACGAGCAGTACTTC.

This clonotype was observed a few times. This chain joins TRBV28 and TRBJ2-4; D might be TRBD2 (7 bases). The end of the DNA is better explained by TRBJ2-7, so the J call may be wrong. CDR3 length: 15 residues. Germline CDR1 MDHEN, CDR2 SYDVKM. The CDR3 DNA follows: TGTGCCAGCAGTTCCATACAGGAGGGGGGGGGCGAGCAGTACTTC. It yields the protein CASSSIQEGGGEQYF.

The genes are TRBV12-3 or TRBV12-4 and TRBJ2-2; maybe TRBD2 (6 bases). V was pared by 7 bases and J by 4 bases, with 16 bases between. The CDR3 totals 15 residues. The CDR3 nucleotides read TGTGCCAGCACCCAACCGGGACTTCTCACCGGGGAGCTGTTTTTT. Protein sequence: CASTQPGLLTGELFF.

CDR3 in DNA: TGTGCCAGCAGCTTAGGGTCAGGATTAATTGCCGAGCAGTACTTC. It translates to CASSLGSGLIAEQYF. V gene TRBV7-9 combines with J gene TRBJ2-7; no clear D gene. The CDR3 consists of 15 residues. Germline CDR1 is SEHNR and CDR2 is FQNEAQ (reference sequence). With 1 base removed from V and 6 bases from J, the gap between germline ends came to 16 bases. Based on the CDR3 plus reference TRBV7-9 and TRBJ2-7, the full variable domain is DTGVSQNPRHKITKRGQNVTFRCDPISEHNRLYWYRQTLGQGPEFLTYFQNEAQLEKSRLLSDRFSAERPKGSFSTLEIQRTEQGDSAMYLCASSLGSGLIAEQYFGPGTRLTVT.

The chain combines TRBV29-1 with TRBJ1-5, with 10 positions matching TRBD1. Germline assignment: CDR1 SQVTM and CDR2 ANQGSEA. Unmatched junction bases numbered 12, after V lost 7 bases and J lost 6 bases. The CDR3 is made up of 15 amino acids. The CDR3 DNA reads TGCAGCGCTGGGGAGGGACAGGGGTCGACTCAGCCCCAGCATTTT. Amino acids: CSAGEGQGSTQPQHF.

This clonotype was counted only a few times. The gene calls are TRBV4-1 and TRBJ2-7; possibly TRBD1 for D (6 bases). Germline V gene data show CDR1 as MGHRA and CDR2 as YSYEKL. Trimming shortened V by 4 bases and J by 1 base, and 17 bases separated the two germline ends. The CDR3 totals 16 residues. The CDR3 sequence: CASSPGTTLGSYEQYF. The CDR3 DNA follows: TGCGCCAGCAGCCCCGGGACAACCCTAGGGTCCTACGAGCAGTACTTC.

This clonotype has a single count. The chain carries TRBV12-3 or TRBV12-4 and TRBJ1-4, with 11 bases matching TRBD1. This CDR3 has 18 amino acids. With 6 bases clipped from V and 0 bases from J, the junction kept 9 bases outside the gene matches. Here the CDR3 reads CASRRRTGGLATNEKLFF. CDR3 coding DNA: TGTGCCAGCAGGCGGCGGACAGGGGGCTTGGCAACTAATGAAAAACTGTTTTTT.

There are many counts of this clonotype. The gene calls are TRBV9 and TRBJ2-1; 12 bases agree with TRBD1. Germline V CDR1 and CDR2: SGDLS, YYNGEE. V dropped 2 bases and J dropped 10; count of bases not matched to a gene: 7. The CDR3 loop spans 15 amino acids. The CDR3 protein is CASSVSGQGASEQFF. CDR3 DNA sequence: TGTGCCAGCAGCGTGTCGGGACAGGGGGCATCGGAGCAGTTCTTC.

This clonotype appeared a few times. The rearrangement joins TRBV28 to TRBJ1-1, with D perhaps TRBD1 (6 bases). Trimming removed 3 bases from V and 2 bases from J, with 16 bases in between. The CDR3 spans 16 residues. Germline V lookup: CDR1 MDHEN, CDR2 SYDVKM. In nucleotides, the CDR3 is TGTGCCAGCAGTTTGGTCGGACAGACCCGAAACACTGAAGCTTTCTTT. Residues: CASSLVGQTRNTEAFF.

This clonotype occurred a few times. V usage is TRBV12-3 or TRBV12-4 and J usage is TRBJ2-4, with no clear D. V lost 1 base and J 0 bases, leaving 7 bases between the germline ends. The CDR3 is made up of 15 amino acids. The CDR3 here is CASSLEHGAKNIQYF. The CDR3 bases are TGTGCCAGCAGTTTAGAACACGGAGCCAAAAACATTCAGTACTTC.

The genes are TRBV3-1 and TRBJ1-5; the D gene is possibly TRBD1 (5 bases). The CDR3 is 17 residues long. Germline CDR1 is LGHDT and CDR2 is YNNKEL (reference sequence). Trimming cost V 0 bases and J 4 bases, with 16 bases left between them. The CDR3 nucleotides read TGTGCCAGCAGCCAAGATTCCGGGCTTAGGGGTAATCAGCCCCAGCATTTT. Encoded protein: CASSQDSGLRGNQPQHF.

CDR3 region: CASSSGPRDTQYF. CDR3 nucleotides: TGTGCCAGCAGCTCCGGACCGAGAGATACGCAGTATTTT. The chain combines TRBV7-9 with TRBJ2-3, with D unclear. V dropped 4 bases and J dropped 5 bases, with 10 bases sitting between them. The CDR3 runs to 13 residues. CDR1 and CDR2 from the germline V gene are SEHNR and FQNEAQ (reference sequence). Using reference TRBV7-9 and TRBJ2-3 for the parts outside the CDR3, the full variable domain is DTGVSQNPRHKITKRGQNVTFRCDPISEHNRLYWYRQTLGQGPEFLTYFQNEAQLEKSRLLSDRFSAERPKGSFSTLEIQRTEQGDSAMYLCASSSGPRDTQYFGPGTRLTVL.

A remark on this clonotype: Germline is not matched at one junction end, which may reflect a read error. The chain recombines TRBV7-2 with TRBJ2-7; perhaps TRBD1 as D (6 bases). The CDR3 length is 14 residues. Germline CDR1 is SGHTA and CDR2 is FQGNSA. CDR3 coding DNA: TGTGCCGGCAGGCTACAGGGTAGCTCCTACGAGCAGTACTTC. Translated, it gives CAGRLQGSSYEQYF.

This clonotype was found a few times. The genes are TRBV19 and TRBJ1-5; 10 nucleotides agree with TRBD1. The V gene end was trimmed by 4 bases and the J gene end by 8 bases; junction bases not matched to a gene: 8. The CDR3 is 15 amino acids. Looked up from germline, CDR1 is LNHDA and CDR2 is SQIVND (reference sequence). This CDR3 is CASSRRDRGSKPQHF. CDR3 DNA sequence: TGTGCCAGTAGTAGAAGGGACAGGGGTTCCAAGCCCCAGCATTTT.

In its sample, this clonotype was seen a few times. This rearrangement joins TRBV12-3 or TRBV12-4 to TRBJ2-3; D is unresolved. Trimming stripped 3 bases from V and 2 bases from J, with 12 bases between. CDR3 length equals 15 residues. The CDR3 region has the DNA TGTGCCAGCAGTTTTGATATTGCCTACACAGATACGCAGTATTTT. Amino acid sequence: CASSFDIAYTDTQYF.

V gene TRBV7-3 combines with J gene TRBJ1-1; possibly TRBD1 for D (6 bases). Germline CDR1 is SGHTA and CDR2 is FQGTGA. Trimming stripped 1 base from V and 4 bases from J, with 13 bases between. The CDR3 runs to 15 residues. This CDR3 reads CASSLNRQGSTEAFF. The CDR3 coding sequence is TGTGCCAGCAGCTTAAATAGGCAGGGGAGCACTGAAGCTTTCTTT.

The chain carries TRBV25-1 and TRBJ2-7; D may match TRBD1 or TRBD2 (5 bases each). The CDR3 has 13 amino acids. CDR1 is MGHDK, CDR2 SYGVNS, per germline. V was cut by 6 bases and J by 5 bases, with 14 bases left in between. The CDR3 sequence is CASSTRGRHEQYF. In DNA, the CDR3 is TGTGCCAGCAGCACCCGGGGACGCCACGAGCAGTACTTC.

This chain connects TRBV9 to TRBJ2-5, with TRBD1 identical over 7 bases. The CDR3 consists of 15 residues. CDR1 and CDR2 (germline): SGDLS, YYNGEE. Germline trimming cut 1 base from V and 5 bases from J; bases unmatched to any gene: 8. The CDR3 DNA sequence: TGTGCCAGCAGCGTAAGGGGGCAAAGGGCCGAGACCCAGTACTTC. This encodes CASSVRGQRAETQYF.

This clonotype was counted many times. The chain has TRBV9 and TRBJ2-7, with D perhaps TRBD2 (7 bases). Germline loops: CDR1 SGDLS, CDR2 YYNGEE. V lost 5 bases and J lost 0, with 18 bases in between. The CDR3 contains 16 residues. CDR3 DNA: TGTGCCAGCAGTCGGGGGGCGGCCAGACTCTCCTACGAGCAGTACTTC. Translated: CASSRGAARLSYEQYF.

The gene calls are TRBV24-1 and TRBJ2-5; D perhaps matches TRBD2 (6 bases). Trimming removed 3 bases at V and 3 bases at J, with 13 bases between. The germline gives CDR1 KGHDR, CDR2 SFDVKD. This CDR3 has 15 residues. CDR3 protein: CATSDASRREETQYF. The CDR3 DNA follows: TGTGCCACCAGTGATGCCTCGCGGAGGGAAGAGACCCAGTACTTC.

A word on this clonotype: The missing conserved phenylalanine or tryptophan at the end of this CDR3 makes a read error likely. The DNA is omitted, as the CDR3 cannot be located on it reliably, and the CDR3 follows TCRdb's listing. This chain connects TRBV29-1 to TRBJ2-1; TRBD2, the table's D call, lacks a check against the DNA. The length of the CDR3 is 15 amino acids, counting both ends. The germline V gene has CDR1 SQVTM and CDR2 ANQGSEA. The CDR3 reads CSVEGTSGGIREQVC.

The chain links TRBV4-3 to TRBJ1-1, with D unresolved. Trimming removed 1 base from V and 1 base from J, with 7 bases in between. CDR1 and CDR2 from the germline V gene are LGHNA and YSLEER. The CDR3 length is 14 residues. The CDR3 protein is CASSQALKNTEAFF. For the CDR3, the DNA is TGCGCCAGCAGCCAAGCTTTAAAGAACACTGAAGCTTTCTTT.

In this sample, this clonotype turned up a few times. The gene calls are TRBV10-3 and TRBJ2-7; TRBD1 is a possible D gene (6 bases). The V end lost 4 bases, the J end lost 3 bases, and 7 bases lay between the germline ends. This CDR3 has 12 residues. Per germline, CDR1 ENHRY and CDR2 SYGVKD. The CDR3 is CAISGTDYEQYF. CDR3 nucleotides: TGTGCCATCAGTGGGACAGACTACGAGCAGTACTTC.

The CDR3 nucleotides are TGTGCCAGCAGCCGACGAGGAGGCTCGGAGGGCTACACCTTC. Protein: CASSRRGGSEGYTF. The V gene is TRBV3-1, the J gene TRBJ1-2; D is uncertain. Germline assignment: CDR1 LGHDT and CDR2 YNNKEL (reference sequence). This CDR3 is 14 amino acids long. Trimming removed 4 bases from V and 8 bases from J, with 17 bases in between.

V usage is TRBV11-2 and J usage is TRBJ2-4, with 8 bases fitting TRBD2. After removal of 3 bases from V and 4 bases from J, the junction contained 8 bases not matched to a gene. The CDR3 has 16 residues. Germline CDR1 and CDR2: SGHAT and FQNNGV. The CDR3 is CASSFTAGVSKNIQYF. The CDR3 coding sequence is TGTGCCAGCAGCTTCACAGCGGGGGTTTCTAAAAACATTCAGTACTTC.

The sample holds many counts of this clonotype. The chain recombines TRBV12-3 or TRBV12-4 with TRBJ1-6, with D perhaps matching TRBD1 (5 bases). The CDR3 is 15 residues long. Trimming removed 3 bases at V and 3 bases at J, with 9 bases between. This CDR3 is CASSFGGVYNSPLHF. The DNA for the CDR3 is TGTGCCAGCAGTTTCGGGGGGGTCTATAATTCACCCCTCCACTTT.

The chain links TRBV28 to TRBJ1-1; D is possibly TRBD1 (6 bases). The ends were cut back, 1 base at V and 8 bases at J, with 17 bases in the middle. The CDR3 loop spans 15 amino acids. Germline CDR1 and CDR2: MDHEN and SYDVKM. In DNA form, the CDR3 reads TGTGCCAGCAGTTTATTGTCCGGGAGGGGGACAGAAGCTTTCTTT. It encodes CASSLLSGRGTEAFF.

V and J are TRBV9 and TRBJ2-1; 11 bases match TRBD2. The CDR3 sequence is 18 residues long. The germline gives CDR1 SGDLS, CDR2 YYNGEE. Trimming at V came to 4 bases and at J to 5 bases, leaving 14 bases not matched to a gene. CDR3 coding DNA: TGTGCCAGCAGCCCCCGAGATGGGACTAGCGGCCTGGACAATGAGCAGTTCTTC. It encodes CASSPRDGTSGLDNEQFF.